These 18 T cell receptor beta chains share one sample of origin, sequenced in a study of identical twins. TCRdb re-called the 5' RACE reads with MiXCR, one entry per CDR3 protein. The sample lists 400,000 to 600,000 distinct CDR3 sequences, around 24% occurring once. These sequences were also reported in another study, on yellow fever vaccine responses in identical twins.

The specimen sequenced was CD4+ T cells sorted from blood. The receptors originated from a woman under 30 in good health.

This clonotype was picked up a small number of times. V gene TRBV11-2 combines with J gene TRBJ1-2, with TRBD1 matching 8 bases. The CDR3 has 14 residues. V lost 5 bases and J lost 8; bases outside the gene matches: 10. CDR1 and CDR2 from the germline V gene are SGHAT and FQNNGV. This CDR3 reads CASSPGQEARGYTF. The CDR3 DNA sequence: TGTGCCAGCAGCCCGGGACAGGAAGCGAGGGGCTACACCTTC. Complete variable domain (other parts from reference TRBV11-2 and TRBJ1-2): EAGVAQSPRYKIIEKRQSVAFWCNPISGHATLYWYQQILGQGPKLLIQFQNNGVVDDSQLPKDRFSAERLKGVDSTLKIQPAKLEDSAVYLCASSPGQEARGYTFGSGTRLTVV.

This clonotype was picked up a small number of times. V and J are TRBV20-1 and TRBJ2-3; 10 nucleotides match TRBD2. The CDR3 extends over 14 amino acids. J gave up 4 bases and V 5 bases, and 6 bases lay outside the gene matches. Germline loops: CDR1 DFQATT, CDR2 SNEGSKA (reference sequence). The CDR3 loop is CSAQAGGRADTQYF. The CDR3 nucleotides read TGCAGTGCTCAAGCGGGGGGGCGCGCAGATACGCAGTATTTT.

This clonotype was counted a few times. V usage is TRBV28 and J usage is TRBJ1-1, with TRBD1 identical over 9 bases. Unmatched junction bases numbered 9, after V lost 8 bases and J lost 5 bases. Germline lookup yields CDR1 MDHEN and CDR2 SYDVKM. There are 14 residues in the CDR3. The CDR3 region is CASGGGQGRTEAFF. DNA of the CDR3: TGTGCCAGCGGAGGGGGACAGGGAAGGACTGAAGCTTTCTTT.

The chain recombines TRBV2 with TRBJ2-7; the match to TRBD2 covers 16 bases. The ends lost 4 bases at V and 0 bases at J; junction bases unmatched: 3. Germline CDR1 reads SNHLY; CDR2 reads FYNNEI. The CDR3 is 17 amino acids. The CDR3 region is CASSGGTSGRVSYEQYF. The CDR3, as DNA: TGTGCCAGCAGTGGAGGGACTAGCGGGAGGGTCTCCTACGAGCAGTACTTC.

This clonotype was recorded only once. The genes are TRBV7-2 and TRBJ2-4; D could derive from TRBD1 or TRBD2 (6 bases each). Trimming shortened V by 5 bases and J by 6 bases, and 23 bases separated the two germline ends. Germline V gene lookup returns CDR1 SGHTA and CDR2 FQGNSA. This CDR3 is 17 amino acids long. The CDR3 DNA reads TGTGCCAGCAGCCTTCCGGGGGTAGAGGGGGTTCTAAACATTCAGTACTTC. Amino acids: CASSLPGVEGVLNIQYF.

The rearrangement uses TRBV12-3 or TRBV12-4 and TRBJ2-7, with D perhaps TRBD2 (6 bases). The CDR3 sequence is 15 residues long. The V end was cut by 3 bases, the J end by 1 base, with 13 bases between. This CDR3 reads CASSLIGTLSYEQYF. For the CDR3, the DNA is TGTGCCAGCAGTTTGATTGGGACTTTATCCTACGAGCAGTACTTC.

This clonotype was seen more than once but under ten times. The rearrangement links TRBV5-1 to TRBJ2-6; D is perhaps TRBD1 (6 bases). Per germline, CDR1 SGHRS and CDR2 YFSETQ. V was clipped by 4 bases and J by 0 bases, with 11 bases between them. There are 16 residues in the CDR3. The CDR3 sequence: CASSDRFFSGANVLTF. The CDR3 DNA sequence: TGCGCCAGCAGCGACAGGTTCTTCTCTGGGGCCAACGTCCTGACTTTC. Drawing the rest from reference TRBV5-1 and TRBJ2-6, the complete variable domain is KAGVTQTPRYLIKTRGQQVTLSCSPISGHRSVSWYQQTPGQGLQFLFEYFSETQRNKGNFPGRFSGRQFSNSRSEMNVSTLELGDSALYLCASSDRFFSGANVLTFGAGSRLTVL.

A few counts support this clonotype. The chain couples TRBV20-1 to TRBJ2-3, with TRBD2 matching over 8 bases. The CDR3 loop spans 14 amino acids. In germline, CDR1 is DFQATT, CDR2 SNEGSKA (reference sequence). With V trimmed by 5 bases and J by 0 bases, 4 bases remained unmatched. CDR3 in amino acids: CSAGLAGSTDTQYF. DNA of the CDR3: TGCAGTGCTGGACTAGCCGGAAGCACAGATACGCAGTATTTT.

The CDR3 region is CASSYGQGAYTDTQYF. CDR3 nucleotide sequence: TGTGCCAGCAGTTACGGGCAGGGGGCATACACAGATACGCAGTATTTT. V and J are TRBV6-5 and TRBJ2-3; 8 nucleotides match TRBD1. J gave up 2 bases and V 2 bases, and 6 bases lay outside the gene matches. The V gene's germline CDR1 is MNHEY and CDR2 SVGAGI. The CDR3 consists of 16 residues.

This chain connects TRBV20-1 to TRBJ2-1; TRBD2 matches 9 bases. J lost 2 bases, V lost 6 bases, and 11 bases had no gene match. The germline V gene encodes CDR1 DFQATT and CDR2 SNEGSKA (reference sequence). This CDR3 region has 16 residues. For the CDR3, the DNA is TGCAGTGCGCAGAGGGCTAGCGGGACTACCTACAATGAGCAGTTCTTC. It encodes CSAQRASGTTYNEQFF.

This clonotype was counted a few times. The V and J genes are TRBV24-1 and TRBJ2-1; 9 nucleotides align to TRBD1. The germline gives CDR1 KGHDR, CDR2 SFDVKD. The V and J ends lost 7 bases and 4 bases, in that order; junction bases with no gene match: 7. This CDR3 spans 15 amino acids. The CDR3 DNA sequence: TGTGCCACCAGGGGGGGGACAGGGTCATACAATGAGCAGTTCTTC. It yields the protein CATRGGTGSYNEQFF.

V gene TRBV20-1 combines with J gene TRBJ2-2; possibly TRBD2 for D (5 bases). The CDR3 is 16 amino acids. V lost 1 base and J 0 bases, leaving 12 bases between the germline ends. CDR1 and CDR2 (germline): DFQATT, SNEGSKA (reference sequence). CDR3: CSARVRTYANTGELFF. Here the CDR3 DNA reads TGCAGTGCTAGAGTTCGGACTTACGCGAACACCGGGGAGCTGTTTTTT.

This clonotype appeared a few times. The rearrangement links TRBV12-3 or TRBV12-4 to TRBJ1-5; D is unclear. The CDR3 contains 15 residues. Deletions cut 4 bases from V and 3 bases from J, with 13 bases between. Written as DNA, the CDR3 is TGTGCCAGCAGTTCCCACACCCAAGCCAATCAGCCCCAGCATTTT. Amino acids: CASSSHTQANQPQHF.

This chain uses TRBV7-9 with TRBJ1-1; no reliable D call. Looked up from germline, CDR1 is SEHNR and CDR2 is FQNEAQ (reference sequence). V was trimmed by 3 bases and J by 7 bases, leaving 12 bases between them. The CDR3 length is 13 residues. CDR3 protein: CASSFLGRNEAFF. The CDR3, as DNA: TGTGCCAGCAGCTTCCTGGGCCGAAATGAAGCTTTCTTT. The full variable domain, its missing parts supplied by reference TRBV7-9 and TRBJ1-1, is DTGVSQNPRHKITKRGQNVTFRCDPISEHNRLYWYRQTLGQGPEFLTYFQNEAQLEKSRLLSDRFSAERPKGSFSTLEIQRTEQGDSAMYLCASSFLGRNEAFFGQGTRLTVV.

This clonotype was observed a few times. The DNA for the CDR3 is TGTGCTACTTCAAAGGCGGCGGGCTCCTACAATGAGCAGTTCTTC. Translated, it gives CATSKAAGSYNEQFF. V and J are TRBV12-5 and TRBJ2-1; TRBD2 might be the D (5 bases). Germline V lookup: CDR1 LGHNT, CDR2 FRNRAP. CDR3 length equals 15 residues. V lost 10 bases and J 0 bases, leaving 16 bases between the germline ends. Based on the CDR3 plus reference TRBV12-5 and TRBJ2-1, the full variable domain is DARVTQTPRHKVTEMGQEVTMRCQPILGHNTVFWYRQTMMQGLELLAYFRNRAPLDDSGMPKDRFSAEMPDATLATLKIQPSEPRDSAVYFCATSKAAGSYNEQFFGPGTRLTVL.

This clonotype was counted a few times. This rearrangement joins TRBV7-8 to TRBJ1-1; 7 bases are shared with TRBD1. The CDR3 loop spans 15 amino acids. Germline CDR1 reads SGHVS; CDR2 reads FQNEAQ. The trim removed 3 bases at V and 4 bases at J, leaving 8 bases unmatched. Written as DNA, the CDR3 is TGTGCCAGCAGCTTGGGAGACAGGGTCGGCACTGAAGCTTTCTTT. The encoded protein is CASSLGDRVGTEAFF.

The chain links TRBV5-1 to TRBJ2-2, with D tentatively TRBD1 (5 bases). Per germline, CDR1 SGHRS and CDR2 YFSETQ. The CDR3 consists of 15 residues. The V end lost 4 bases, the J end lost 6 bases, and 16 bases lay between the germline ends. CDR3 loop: CASSRQNQGAGELFF. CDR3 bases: TGCGCCAGCAGCCGTCAAAATCAGGGTGCCGGGGAGCTGTTTTTT.

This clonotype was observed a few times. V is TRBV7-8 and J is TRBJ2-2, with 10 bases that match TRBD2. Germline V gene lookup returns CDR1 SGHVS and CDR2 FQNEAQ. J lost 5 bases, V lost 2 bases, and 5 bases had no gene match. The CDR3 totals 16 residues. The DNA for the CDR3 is TGTGCCAGCAGCTTACGAGCGGGGGGGCAGACCGGGGAGCTGTTTTTT. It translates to CASSLRAGGQTGELFF.